This passage covers 8 T cell receptor beta chains from one sample sequenced in a study of spatial heterogeneity in lung cancer. As to time point: sample taken at primary tumor resection. Sequencing covered unsorted whole RNA taken from tumor, nontumor lung or frozen PBMC. TCRdb used MiXCR to reprocess the 5' RACE reads, holding one entry per CDR3 protein. Here the sample spans a few thousand distinct CDR3 sequences, approximately 15% being singletons. Sequenced material: PBMCs, taken at surgery. The source is a male donor with early-stage non-small cell lung cancer.

There are many counts of this clonotype. The chain couples TRBV4-3 to TRBJ2-6; perhaps TRBD2 as D (7 bases). This CDR3 contains 17 residues. Germline V gene data show CDR1 as LGHNA and CDR2 as YSLEER. V shed 0 bases and J shed 0 bases, with 9 bases lying between them. CDR3 nucleotide sequence: TGCGCCAGCAGCCAAGAAGGGGGGGCCTCTGGGGCCAACGTCCTGACTTTC. It translates to CASSQEGGASGANVLTF.

The V call is TRBV20-1, the J call TRBJ2-7; 7 positions agree with TRBD2. Germline values: CDR1 DFQATT, CDR2 SNEGSKA (reference sequence). This CDR3 has 13 residues. The V gene end was trimmed by 5 bases and the J gene end by 3 bases; junction bases not matched to a gene: 7. The DNA of the CDR3 is TGCAGTGCTCTGACTTTAGCGGGCTACGAGCAGTACTTC. It specifies CSALTLAGYEQYF.

This clonotype rates as medium-sized (0.01 to 0.1%). The chain combines TRBV7-3 with TRBJ2-1; D is perhaps TRBD1 or TRBD2 (6 bases each). The CDR3 loop spans 15 amino acids. V was clipped by 6 bases and J by 2 bases, with 14 bases between them. Germline CDR1 SGHTA, CDR2 FQGTGA. DNA of the CDR3: TGTGCCAGCAGACCCGGGGGCCCTACCTACAATGAGCAGTTCTTC. Encoded protein: CASRPGGPTYNEQFF.

This clonotype appeared many times. The CDR3 loop reads CSVEDQASWGTDTQYF. The DNA of the CDR3 is TGCAGCGTTGAAGATCAGGCTAGTTGGGGCACAGATACGCAGTATTTT. The gene calls are TRBV29-1 and TRBJ2-3; unclear D gene. CDR1 SQVTM and CDR2 ANQGSEA come from the germline V gene. The CDR3 sequence is 16 residues long. Trimming removed 0 bases from V and 1 base from J, with 14 bases in between.

This clonotype was picked up many times. The rearrangement links TRBV7-9 to TRBJ1-4; D is perhaps TRBD1 (6 bases). V was clipped by 5 bases and J by 0 bases, with 13 bases between them. CDR3 length: 16 residues. CDR1 and CDR2 from the germline V gene are SEHNR and FQNEAQ (reference sequence). The CDR3 DNA reads as TGTGCCAGCAGCCCCAGACAGGATGCAACTAATGAAAAACTGTTTTTT. Protein: CASSPRQDATNEKLFF.

At least ten counts were recorded for this clonotype. The chain uses TRBV20-1 and TRBJ1-1; D not certain. The CDR3 is 10 amino acids. The V end lost 1 base, the J end lost 8 bases, and 5 bases lay between the germline ends. CDR1 DFQATT and CDR2 SNEGSKA come from the germline V gene (reference sequence). The CDR3 nucleotides read TGCAGTGCTAGAGCGATGGAAGCTTTCTTT. As protein: CSARAMEAFF.

This chain connects TRBV5-5 to TRBJ1-1; the D is unclear. CDR1 SGHKS and CDR2 YYEKEE come from the germline V gene (reference sequence). V dropped 6 bases and J dropped 0 bases, with 12 bases sitting between them. The CDR3 sequence is 14 residues long. The CDR3 nucleotides read TGTGCCAGCACTAGGGAGAGATTGAACACTGAAGCTTTCTTT. Residues: CASTRERLNTEAFF. The full variable domain, in which reference TRBV5-5 and TRBJ1-1 provide the parts outside the CDR3, is DAGVTQSPTHLIKTRGQQVTLRCSPISGHKSVSWYQQVLGQGPQFIFQYYEKEERGRGNFPDRFSARQFPNYSSELNVNALLLGDSALYLCASTRERLNTEAFFGQGTRLTVV.

In its sample, this clonotype was seen a few times. The rearrangement links TRBV4-2 to TRBJ2-1; 7 nucleotides line up with TRBD2. This CDR3 has 13 residues. Losses at the gene ends were 10 bases for V and 4 bases for J; bases not matched to a gene: 7. Germline lookup yields CDR1 LGHNA and CDR2 YNFKEQ. The CDR3 DNA reads as TGTGCCACCTCAGCGGGGAGATACAATGAGCAGTTCTTC. It is translated as CATSAGRYNEQFF.